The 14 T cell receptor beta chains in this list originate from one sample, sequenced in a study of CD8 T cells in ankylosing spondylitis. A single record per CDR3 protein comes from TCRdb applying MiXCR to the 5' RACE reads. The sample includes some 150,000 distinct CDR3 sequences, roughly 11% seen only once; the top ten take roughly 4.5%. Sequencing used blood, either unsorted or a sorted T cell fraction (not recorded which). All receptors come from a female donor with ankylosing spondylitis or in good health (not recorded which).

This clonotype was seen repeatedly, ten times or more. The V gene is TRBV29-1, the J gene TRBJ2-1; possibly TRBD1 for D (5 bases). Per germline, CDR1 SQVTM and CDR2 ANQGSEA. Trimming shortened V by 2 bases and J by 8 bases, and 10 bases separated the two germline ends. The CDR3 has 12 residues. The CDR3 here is CSVEHRLDEQFF. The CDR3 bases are TGCAGCGTTGAACACAGGCTCGATGAGCAGTTCTTC.

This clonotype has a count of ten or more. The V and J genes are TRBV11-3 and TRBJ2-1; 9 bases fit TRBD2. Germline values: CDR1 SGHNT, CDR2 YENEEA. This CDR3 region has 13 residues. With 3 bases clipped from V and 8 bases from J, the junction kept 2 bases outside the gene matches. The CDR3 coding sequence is TGTGCCAGCAGCTTGGGACTAGCTGATGAGCAGTTCTTC. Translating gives CASSLGLADEQFF.

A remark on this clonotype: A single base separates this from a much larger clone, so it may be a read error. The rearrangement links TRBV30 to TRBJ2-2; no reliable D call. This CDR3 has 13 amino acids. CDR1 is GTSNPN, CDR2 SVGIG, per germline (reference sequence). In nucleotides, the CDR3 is TGTGCCTGGGCCCTATCCAACAGCGGGGAGCTGTTTTTT. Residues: CAWALSNSGELFF. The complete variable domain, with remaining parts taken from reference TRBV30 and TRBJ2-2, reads SQTIHQWPATLVQPVGSPLSLECTVEGTSNPNLYWYRQAAGRGLQLLFYSVGIGQISSEVPQNLSASRPQDRQFILSSKKLLLSDSGFYLCAWALSNSGELFFGEGSRLTVL.

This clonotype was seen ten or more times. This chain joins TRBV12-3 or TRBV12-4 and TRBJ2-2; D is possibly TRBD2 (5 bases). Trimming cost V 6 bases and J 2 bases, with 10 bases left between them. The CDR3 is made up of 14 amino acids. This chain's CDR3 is CASRASGNTGELFF. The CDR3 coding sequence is TGTGCCAGCAGAGCCAGCGGAAACACCGGGGAGCTGTTTTTT.

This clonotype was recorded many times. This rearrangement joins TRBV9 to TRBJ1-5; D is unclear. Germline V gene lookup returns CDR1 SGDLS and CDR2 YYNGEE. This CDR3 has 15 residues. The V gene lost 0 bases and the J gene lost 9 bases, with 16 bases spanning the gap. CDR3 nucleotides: TGTGCCAGCAGCGTAGAGGCCGGGCCCCCATCGCCCCAGCATTTT. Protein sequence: CASSVEAGPPSPQHF.

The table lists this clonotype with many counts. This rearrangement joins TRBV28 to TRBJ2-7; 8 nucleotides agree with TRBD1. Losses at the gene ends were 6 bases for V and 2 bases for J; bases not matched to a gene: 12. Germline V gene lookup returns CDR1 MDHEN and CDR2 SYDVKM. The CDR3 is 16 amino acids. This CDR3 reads CASRTTGTGDTYEQYF. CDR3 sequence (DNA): TGTGCCAGCAGGACCACCGGGACAGGTGATACCTACGAGCAGTACTTC.

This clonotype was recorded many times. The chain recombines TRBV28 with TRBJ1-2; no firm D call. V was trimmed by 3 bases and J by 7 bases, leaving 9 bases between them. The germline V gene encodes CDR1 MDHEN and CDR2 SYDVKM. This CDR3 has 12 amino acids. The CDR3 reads CASSFGVVGYTF. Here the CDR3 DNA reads TGTGCCAGCAGTTTCGGGGTCGTTGGCTACACCTTC.

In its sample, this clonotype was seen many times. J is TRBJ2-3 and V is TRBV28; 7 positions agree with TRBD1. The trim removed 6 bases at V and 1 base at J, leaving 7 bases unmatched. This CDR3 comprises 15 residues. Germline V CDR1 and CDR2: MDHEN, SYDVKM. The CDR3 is CASSLTGVGTDTQYF. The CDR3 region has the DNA TGTGCCAGCAGCCTTACAGGGGTGGGCACAGATACGCAGTATTTT.

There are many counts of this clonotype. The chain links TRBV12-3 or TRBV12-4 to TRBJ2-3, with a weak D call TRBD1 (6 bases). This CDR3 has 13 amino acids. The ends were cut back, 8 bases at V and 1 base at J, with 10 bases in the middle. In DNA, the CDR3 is TGTGCCAGCGGCCGACAGGGCACAGATACGCAGTATTTT. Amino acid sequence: CASGRQGTDTQYF.

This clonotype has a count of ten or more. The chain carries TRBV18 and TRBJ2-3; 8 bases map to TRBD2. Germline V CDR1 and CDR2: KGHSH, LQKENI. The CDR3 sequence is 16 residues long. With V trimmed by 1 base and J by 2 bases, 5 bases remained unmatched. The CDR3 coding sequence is TGTGCCAGCTCACCACTTCAGCGGGGGACCACAGATACGCAGTATTTT. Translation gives CASSPLQRGTTDTQYF.

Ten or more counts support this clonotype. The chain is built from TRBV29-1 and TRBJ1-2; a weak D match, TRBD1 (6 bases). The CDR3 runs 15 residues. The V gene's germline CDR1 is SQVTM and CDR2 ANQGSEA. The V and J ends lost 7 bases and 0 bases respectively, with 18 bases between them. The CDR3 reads CSGTTGTPSNYGYTF. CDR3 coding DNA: TGCAGCGGGACTACAGGGACCCCCTCTAACTATGGCTACACCTTC. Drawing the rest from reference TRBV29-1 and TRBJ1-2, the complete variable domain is SAVISQKPSRDICQRGTSLTIQCQVDSQVTMMFWYRQQPGQSLTLIATANQGSEATYESGFVIDKFPISRPNLTFSTLTVSNMSPEDSSIYLCSGTTGTPSNYGYTFGSGTRLTVV.

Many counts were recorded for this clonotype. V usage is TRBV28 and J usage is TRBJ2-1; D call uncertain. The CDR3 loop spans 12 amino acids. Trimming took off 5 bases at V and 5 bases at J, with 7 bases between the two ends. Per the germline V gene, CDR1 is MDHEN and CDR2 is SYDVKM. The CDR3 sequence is CASSRQDNEQFF. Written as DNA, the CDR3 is TGTGCCAGCAGTCGACAAGACAATGAGCAGTTCTTC.

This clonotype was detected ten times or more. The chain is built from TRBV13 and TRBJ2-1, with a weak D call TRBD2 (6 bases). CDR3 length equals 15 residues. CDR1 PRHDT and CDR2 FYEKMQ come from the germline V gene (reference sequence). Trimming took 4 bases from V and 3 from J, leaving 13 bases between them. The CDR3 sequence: CASSSGGTIYNEQFF. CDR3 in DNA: TGTGCCAGCAGCTCTGGGGGGACGATCTACAATGAGCAGTTCTTC.

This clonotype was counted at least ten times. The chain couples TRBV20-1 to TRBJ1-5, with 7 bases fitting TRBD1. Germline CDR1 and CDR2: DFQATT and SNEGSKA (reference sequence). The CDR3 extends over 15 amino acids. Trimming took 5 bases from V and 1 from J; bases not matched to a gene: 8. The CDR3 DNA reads TGCAGTGCTCCCGTACAGACAGGGAGCAATCAGCCCCAGCATTTT. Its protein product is CSAPVQTGSNQPQHF.